The 18 T cell receptor beta chains presented below share a single source sample, sequenced in a study of cytomegalovirus exposure and HLA in healthy donors. The study ran its PCR with 60 Vbeta and 13 Jbeta primers. Libraries were prepared by immunoSEQ multiplex PCR; TCRdb keeps only in-frame clonotypes and omits some of them. Among 150,000 or so clones listed, approximately 81% were seen once. The sample taken for sequencing was PBMCs. These receptors came from a female donor in good health and CMV-seronegative.

J is TRBJ2-6 and V is TRBV7-2, with 7 positions matching TRBD2. Looked up from germline, CDR1 is SGHTA and CDR2 is FQGNSA. V shed 6 bases and J 12 bases; nucleotides not matched to a gene: 14. There are 15 residues in the CDR3. As DNA, the CDR3 is TGTGCCAGCAGTTCCTGGGAGGGCTCCGAAGGCGTCCTGACTTTC. Residues: CASSSWEGSEGVLTF.

This clone has only a few counts. This sequence joins TRBV19 and TRBJ2-3; the match to TRBD2 covers 12 bases. The germline CDR1 and CDR2 sequences are LNHDA and SQIVND (reference sequence). J lost 0 bases, V lost 3 bases, and 4 bases had no gene match. This CDR3 region has 17 residues. The CDR3 sequence is CASSIAGTSGSTDTQYF. Here the CDR3 DNA reads TGTGCCAGTAGTATCGCCGGGACTAGCGGGAGCACAGATACGCAGTATTTT.

This CDR3 reads CASTGPNYGYTF. CDR3 DNA sequence: TGTGCCAGCACTGGCCCTAACTATGGCTACACCTTC. This chain links TRBV6-5 with TRBJ1-2, with D hard to call. CDR1 is MNHEY and CDR2 is SVGAGI in the germline V gene. V lost 7 bases and J lost 0, with 6 bases in between. The CDR3 sequence is 12 residues long.

This clone appeared a few times. V and J are TRBV30 and TRBJ2-3; 15 nucleotides align to TRBD2. This CDR3 is 15 amino acids long. CDR1 is GTSNPN and CDR2 is SVGIG in the germline V gene (reference sequence). CDR3 in amino acids: CASGTSGRSTDTQYF. Here the CDR3 DNA reads TGTGCTTCCGGGACTAGCGGGAGGAGCACAGATACGCAGTATTTT.

This chain's CDR3 is CASKGTGIQPQHF. The CDR3 DNA follows: TGTGCCAGCAAGGGGACAGGGATCCAGCCCCAGCATTTT. This chain connects TRBV28 to TRBJ1-5; 9 bases match TRBD1. The V gene's germline CDR1 is MDHEN and CDR2 SYDVKM. The CDR3 covers 13 residues. V lost 7 bases, J lost 7 bases, and 5 bases stayed unmatched.

V is TRBV7-9 and J is TRBJ1-1; D perhaps matches TRBD1 (6 bases). The ends were cut back, 2 bases at V and 4 bases at J, with 14 bases in the middle. Germline values: CDR1 SEHNR, CDR2 FQNEAQ (reference sequence). There are 15 residues in the CDR3. The CDR3 region is CASSLSPTGFTEAFF. DNA of the CDR3: TGTGCCAGCAGCTTAAGTCCCACAGGGTTCACTGAAGCTTTCTTT.

V gene TRBV12-5 combines with J gene TRBJ1-1; TRBD1 matches 9 bases. Germline lookup yields CDR1 LGHNT and CDR2 FRNRAP. The trim removed 0 bases at V and 1 base at J, leaving 6 bases unmatched. The CDR3 length is 17 residues. The CDR3 is CASGLVLTGGSNTEAFF. The CDR3 coding sequence is TGTGCTAGTGGTTTGGTACTGACAGGGGGTTCGAACACTGAAGCTTTCTTT.

This clone has just a few counts. CDR3 region: CASNEGQGSVQPQHF. The CDR3 DNA reads as TGTGCCAGTAACGAGGGACAGGGAAGCGTTCAGCCCCAGCATTTT. The V gene is TRBV19, the J gene TRBJ1-5; 9 bases map to TRBD1. In germline, CDR1 is LNHDA, CDR2 SQIVND (reference sequence). V lost 7 bases to trimming and J lost 6 bases; unmatched junction nucleotides: 10. The CDR3 is 15 amino acids.

The V call is TRBV29-1, the J call TRBJ1-1; D is ambiguous. The V gene lost 3 bases and the J gene lost 1 base, with 9 bases spanning the gap. CDR1 and CDR2 from the germline V gene are SQVTM and ANQGSEA. The CDR3 has 13 amino acids. For the CDR3, the DNA is TGCAGCGTTGAGCCCCTCAGGAACACTGAAGCTTTCTTT. Translating gives CSVEPLRNTEAFF.

The chain couples TRBV30 to TRBJ1-5; D may be TRBD1 (6 bases). This CDR3 is built from 13 residues. The V gene's germline CDR1 is GTSNPN and CDR2 SVGIG (reference sequence). Trimming took 0 bases from V and 6 from J, leaving 9 bases between them. CDR3 region: CAWSVDRSQPQHF. CDR3 DNA: TGTGCCTGGAGTGTAGACAGGAGTCAGCCCCAGCATTTT. Drawing the rest from reference TRBV30 and TRBJ1-5, the complete variable domain is SQTIHQWPATLVQPVGSPLSLECTVEGTSNPNLYWYRQAAGRGLQLLFYSVGIGQISSEVPQNLSASRPQDRQFILSSKKLLLSDSGFYLCAWSVDRSQPQHFGDGTRLSIL.

The chain employs TRBV4-3 and TRBJ1-1, with unresolved D. Germline V CDR1 and CDR2: LGHNA, YSLEER. The CDR3 extends over 14 amino acids. The ends were cut back, 1 base at V and 4 bases at J, with 10 bases in the middle. CDR3 DNA: TGCGCCAGCAGCCAAGGGGTCAGGTCCACTGAAGCTTTCTTT. It yields the protein CASSQGVRSTEAFF.

The V and J genes are TRBV29-1 and TRBJ2-5; TRBD2 matches at 7 bases. The CDR3 length is 13 residues. Germline loops: CDR1 SQVTM, CDR2 ANQGSEA. J was trimmed by 2 bases and V by 7 bases; bases with no gene match: 7. CDR3 loop: CSALGAGQETQYF. CDR3 DNA sequence: TGCAGCGCCTTAGGAGCGGGGCAAGAGACCCAGTACTTC.

This chain connects TRBV27 to TRBJ1-2; 7 bases match TRBD1. With V trimmed by 8 bases and J by 7 bases, 7 bases remained unmatched. Germline V gene data show CDR1 as MNHEY and CDR2 as SMNVEV (reference sequence). This CDR3 has 12 residues. CDR3 region: CASREGARGYTF. The CDR3, as DNA: TGTGCCAGCCGCGAGGGGGCGCGTGGCTACACCTTC.

This chain connects TRBV4-3 to TRBJ1-1, with 7 bases identical to TRBD1. This CDR3 spans 15 amino acids. The V gene end was trimmed by 6 bases and the J gene end by 5 bases; junction bases not matched to a gene: 12. CDR1 is LGHNA and CDR2 is YSLEER in the germline V gene. This CDR3 is CASRHSNRGRTEAFF. The CDR3 nucleotides are TGCGCCAGCAGGCACAGTAACAGGGGAAGGACTGAAGCTTTCTTT.

This chain joins TRBV11-3 and TRBJ2-2; 7 bases line up with TRBD1. Per the germline V gene, CDR1 is SGHNT and CDR2 is YENEEA. This CDR3 is 16 amino acids long. V was pared by 5 bases and J by 1 base, with 7 bases of the junction left unmatched. The chain's CDR3 is CASSPHRGGNTGELFF. CDR3 bases: TGTGCCAGCAGCCCCCACAGGGGCGGGAACACCGGGGAGCTGTTTTTT.

A few counts support this clone. This chain connects TRBV4-1 to TRBJ1-4; 9 bases map to TRBD1. Germline-derived CDR1 and CDR2 are MGHRA and YSYEKL. The V gene end was trimmed by 5 bases and the J gene end by 5 bases; junction bases not matched to a gene: 3. The CDR3 totals 14 residues. CDR3 sequence: CASSTGQGNEKLFF. Here the CDR3 DNA reads TGCGCCAGCAGCACCGGACAGGGGAATGAAAAACTGTTTTTT.

The chain combines TRBV2 with TRBJ1-5; 8 bases are shared with TRBD1. V shed 3 bases, J shed 7 bases, and the junction held 5 bases outside the gene matches. The CDR3 is made up of 14 amino acids. Germline-derived CDR1 and CDR2 are SNHLY and FYNNEI. The CDR3 reads CASSDQTGGQPQHF. As DNA, the CDR3 is TGTGCCAGCAGTGACCAAACAGGGGGACAGCCCCAGCATTTT.

J is TRBJ2-7 and V is TRBV2; possibly TRBD2 for D (6 bases). Germline values: CDR1 SNHLY, CDR2 FYNNEI. The V gene lost 5 bases and the J gene lost 6 bases, with 14 bases spanning the gap. This CDR3 contains 13 residues. This chain's CDR3 is CASSRDSRGEQYF. The CDR3 DNA follows: TGTGCCAGCAGTCGGGACTCACGCGGCGAGCAGTACTTC.